Each of the 25 T cell receptor beta chains below was sequenced from the same sample in a study of T cell responses to AZD1222 COVID-19 vaccine (dated by TCRdb to 2020 to 2022). The time point label for this specimen denotes: baseline before first vaccination. The library was built by means of the immunoSEQ multiplex PCR assay. TCRdb took this table from immuneACCESS and kept in-frame rearrangements with V and J called. Such tables lack part of the clones; where checked against another copy, unresolved V genes explain under half of the gap, and the rest is unexplained. For this sample there are about 170,000 clones; roughly 92% appear just once. In total, the top ten clones hold more than 1.5% of the sample. The input for sequencing was peripheral blood, taken on day 0 of AZD1222 vaccination. These receptors were taken from an adult in good health.

This chain joins TRBV5-5 and TRBJ2-1, with 12 bases fitting TRBD2. Unmatched junction bases numbered 3, after V lost 4 bases and J lost 7 bases. The CDR3 has 14 residues. In germline, CDR1 is SGHKS, CDR2 YYEKEE (reference sequence). The DNA of the CDR3 is TGTGCCAGCAGCCCAGGGACTAGCGGGAATGAGCAGTTCTTC. Encoded protein: CASSPGTSGNEQFF.

V is TRBV18 and J is TRBJ1-3, with a possible D match to TRBD1 (6 bases). The CDR3 covers 17 residues. Trimming removed 2 bases from V and 0 bases from J, with 14 bases in between. Germline CDR1 is KGHSH and CDR2 is LQKENI. CDR3 sequence: CASSPSVGQSSGNTIYF. The CDR3, as DNA: TGTGCCAGCTCACCAAGTGTCGGACAGAGCTCTGGAAACACCATATATTTT.

The chain carries TRBV18 and TRBJ1-2; TRBD1 matches at 7 bases. The CDR3 is made up of 16 amino acids. With V trimmed by 4 bases and J by 4 bases, 12 bases remained unmatched. Germline V lookup: CDR1 KGHSH, CDR2 LQKENI. The CDR3 here is CASSLQSGGDLYGYTF. CDR3 DNA: TGTGCCAGCTCACTACAATCAGGGGGTGACCTCTATGGCTACACCTTC.

As for this clone: Being one base from a much bigger clone, this may be a read error. Additional DNA sequences in this sample encode the identical CDR3. The chain links TRBV5-1 to TRBJ1-5; perhaps TRBD1 as D (5 bases). The CDR3 runs to 14 residues. Trimming stripped 4 bases from V and 8 bases from J, with 16 bases between. Germline V gives CDR1 SGHRS, CDR2 YFSETQ. The CDR3 is CASSQTGTVEPQHF. The CDR3 bases are TGCGCCAGCAGCCAAACGGGGACTGTGGAGCCCCAGCATTTT.

V usage is TRBV2 and J usage is TRBJ1-1; a possible D gene is TRBD1 (6 bases). The CDR3 length is 15 residues. Between the trimmed V and J ends, which lost 3 bases and 0 bases, there was a span of 11 bases. In germline, CDR1 is SNHLY, CDR2 FYNNEI. The chain's CDR3 is CASSDRQAVNTEAFF. CDR3 DNA sequence: TGTGCCAGCAGTGACAGACAGGCGGTGAACACTGAAGCTTTCTTT.

The chain employs TRBV5-1 and TRBJ2-1, with a weak D call TRBD2 (5 bases). CDR1 SGHRS and CDR2 YFSETQ come from the germline V gene. V was shortened by 1 base and J by 4 bases, with 18 bases between the two germline ends. The CDR3 spans 17 residues. The DNA for the CDR3 is TGCGCCAGCAGCTTGAGCTCCGGGGTGAACACGTACAATGAGCAGTTCTTC. This gives the protein CASSLSSGVNTYNEQFF.

The V gene is TRBV2, the J gene TRBJ2-5; D remains unclear. Between the trimmed V and J ends, which lost 8 bases and 1 base, there was a span of 11 bases. CDR1 is SNHLY, CDR2 FYNNEI, per germline. The CDR3 runs 13 residues. CDR3 nucleotide sequence: TGTGCCAGCTTCCGGATCCGCCAAGAGACCCAGTACTTC. It specifies CASFRIRQETQYF.

This chain uses TRBV9 with TRBJ2-2; D perhaps matches TRBD1 (6 bases). CDR1 and CDR2 (germline): SGDLS, YYNGEE. This CDR3 region has 15 residues. V dropped 1 base and J dropped 4 bases, with 11 bases sitting between them. In nucleotides, the CDR3 is TGTGCCAGCAGCGTAAGGGACACCTCCACCGGGGAGCTGTTTTTT. Translating it yields CASSVRDTSTGELFF.

The rearrangement uses TRBV6-5 and TRBJ1-2; D gene ambiguous. V was clipped by 7 bases and J by 2 bases, with 14 bases between them. The CDR3 is made up of 14 amino acids. The germline gives CDR1 MNHEY, CDR2 SVGAGI. This chain's CDR3 is CASIGSLTNYGYTF. The CDR3 DNA is TGTGCCAGCATTGGGAGCCTCACGAACTATGGCTACACCTTC.

The rearrangement joins TRBV5-4 to TRBJ1-5; no firm D call. V shed 0 bases and J shed 7 bases, with 5 bases lying between them. The CDR3 spans 12 residues. Per the germline V gene, CDR1 is SGHNT and CDR2 is YYREEE (reference sequence). The CDR3 region is CASSLDSQPQHF. The CDR3 nucleotides read TGTGCCAGCAGCTTGGATTCCCAGCCCCAGCATTTT.

The genes are TRBV9 and TRBJ2-7, with 9 bases aligning to TRBD1. This CDR3 region has 15 residues. In germline, CDR1 is SGDLS, CDR2 YYNGEE. J was trimmed by 3 bases and V by 0 bases; bases with no gene match: 4. The CDR3 sequence is CASSVGDRVIYEQYF. The CDR3 region has the DNA TGTGCCAGCAGCGTAGGGGACAGGGTAATCTACGAGCAGTACTTC.

The CDR3 DNA follows: TGTGCCAGCAGCGTAGTCCCAGCGGAGACCTACAATGAGCAGTTCTTC. It is translated as CASSVVPAETYNEQFF. The chain joins TRBV9 to TRBJ2-1; weak D call: TRBD2 (5 bases). The CDR3 is 16 residues long. V was cut by 0 bases and J by 2 bases, with 12 bases left in between. Germline V gene data show CDR1 as SGDLS and CDR2 as YYNGEE.

The V gene is TRBV7-2, the J gene TRBJ1-2, with D possibly matching TRBD1 (5 bases). This CDR3 has 15 amino acids. Trimming took off 2 bases at V and 2 bases at J, with 12 bases between the two ends. Germline V CDR1 and CDR2: SGHTA, FQGNSA. As DNA, the CDR3 is TGTGCCAGCAGCTTAAGGGGAGGACGAAACTATGGCTACACCTTC. Amino acid sequence: CASSLRGGRNYGYTF.

This clone has just one count. The genes are TRBV5-6 and TRBJ1-2; 9 positions match TRBD1. The CDR3 totals 15 residues. The J segment lost 2 bases and the V segment lost 4 bases, leaving 6 bases of the junction unmatched. The germline V gene has CDR1 SGHDT and CDR2 YYEEEE. Here the CDR3 reads CASSGTGWGNYGYTF. The CDR3 nucleotides are TGTGCCAGCAGCGGGACAGGGTGGGGGAACTATGGCTACACCTTC.

This chain joins TRBV3-1 (or the pseudogene TRBV3-2) and TRBJ2-3, with a weak D call TRBD1 (6 bases). The V gene lost 1 base and the J gene lost 1 base, with 9 bases spanning the gap. The CDR3 has 15 amino acids. Germline V gene lookup returns CDR1 LGHDT and CDR2 YNNKEL (reference sequence). The CDR3 DNA reads as TGTGCCAGCAGCCAAGGGGCAGGGGGCACAGATACGCAGTATTTT. This encodes CASSQGAGGTDTQYF.

This clone has a handful of counts. The chain combines TRBV2 with TRBJ1-5; the D gene is possibly TRBD1 (5 bases). The ends were cut back, 5 bases at V and 8 bases at J, with 13 bases in the middle. This CDR3 spans 13 amino acids. Per the germline V gene, CDR1 is SNHLY and CDR2 is FYNNEI. Here the CDR3 reads CASSLYQGEPQHF. The CDR3, as DNA: TGTGCCAGCAGTTTGTACCAGGGAGAGCCCCAGCATTTT.

V is TRBV6-5 and J is TRBJ1-2; D remains unclear. There are 12 residues in the CDR3. Germline-derived CDR1 and CDR2 are MNHEY and SVGAGI. Trimming left V 1 base short and J 5 bases short, with 5 bases between. The CDR3 loop is CASSYLGYGYTF. CDR3 nucleotide sequence: TGTGCCAGCAGTTACTTGGGTTATGGCTACACCTTC.

The chain combines TRBV19 with TRBJ2-3; 8 bases match TRBD1. The V gene's germline CDR1 is LNHDA and CDR2 SQIVND (reference sequence). The junction had 1 base not matched to a gene; V was cut back by 4 bases and J by 1 base. The length of the CDR3 is 14 residues. The CDR3 bases are TGTGCCAGTAGTAAGACAGGGGGCACAGATACGCAGTATTTT. Protein: CASSKTGGTDTQYF.

The chain combines TRBV6-5 with TRBJ2-2; D ambiguous. V was trimmed by 6 bases and J by 4 bases, leaving 9 bases between them. The CDR3 length is 13 residues. Per the germline V gene, CDR1 is MNHEY and CDR2 is SVGAGI. The CDR3 DNA is TGTGCCAGCAGGGTGTCGGTCACCGGGGAGCTGTTTTTT. This encodes CASRVSVTGELFF.

The V and J genes are TRBV20-1 and TRBJ1-5, with D possibly being TRBD1 (5 bases). The CDR3 has 13 residues. Looked up from germline, CDR1 is DFQATT and CDR2 is SNEGSKA (reference sequence). Deletions cut 3 bases from V and 9 bases from J, with 15 bases between. CDR3 nucleotide sequence: TGCAGTGCTAGTAAGGGCAGGGTCCGGCCCCAGCATTTT. Its protein is CSASKGRVRPQHF.

The chain is built from TRBV30 and TRBJ1-2; the D gene is possibly TRBD1 (6 bases). CDR1 and CDR2 (germline): GTSNPN, SVGIG (reference sequence). This CDR3 comprises 13 residues. V lost 5 bases to trimming and J lost 4 bases, with 14 bases between them. CDR3 in amino acids: CAWAGQFPYGYTF. The CDR3 DNA reads as TGTGCCTGGGCCGGACAGTTTCCCTATGGCTACACCTTC.

The chain has TRBV6-1 and TRBJ1-5; D unresolved. Germline values: CDR1 MNHNS, CDR2 SASEGT. The CDR3 length is 14 residues. Trimming removed 0 bases at V and 3 bases at J, with 6 bases between. This CDR3 is CASSEAVINQPQHF. As DNA, the CDR3 is TGTGCCAGCAGTGAAGCAGTGATCAATCAGCCCCAGCATTTT.

The V and J genes are TRBV7-5 and TRBJ2-2; the table's D gene call, TRBD1, was not cross checked with the DNA. TRBV7-5 represents a pseudogene. The CDR3 is 16 amino acids. CDR3 region: CARTFTGCICTGELFF. CDR3 bases: TGTGCCAGAACCTTTACAGGGTGTATTTGCACCGGGGAGCTGTTTTTT.

The chain has TRBV7-8 and TRBJ1-5; the D is unclear. The V and J ends lost 1 base and 4 bases respectively, with 14 bases between them. Germline-derived CDR1 and CDR2 are SGHVS and FQNEAQ. CDR3 length: 16 residues. As DNA, the CDR3 is TGTGCCAGCAGCTTAGGAAGGGTACCCCGTAATCAGCCCCAGCATTTT. It specifies CASSLGRVPRNQPQHF.

The count of this clone is one. The chain uses TRBV27 and TRBJ1-1, with D unclear. Germline V gives CDR1 MNHEY, CDR2 SMNVEV (reference sequence). CDR3 length equals 16 residues. The V and J ends lost 0 bases and 6 bases respectively, with 17 bases between them. CDR3 nucleotide sequence: TGTGCCAGCAGTTTATCGAGGTTTGGCGCTGACGCTGAAGCTTTCTTT. It translates to CASSLSRFGADAEAFF.